These 21 T cell receptor beta chains were all obtained from the same sample, sequenced in a study of identical twins. TCRdb analysed the 5' RACE reads with MiXCR anew, one entry per CDR3 protein. Of 690,000 or so distinct CDR3 sequences listed, approximately 9% are singletons. The same specimen was also included in a second study, on yellow fever vaccine responses in identical twins.

Material for sequencing was PBMCs. Receptor source: a woman aged 18 to 35 in good health.

This clonotype was observed a few times. V usage is TRBV25-1 and J usage is TRBJ1-1, with 10 bases fitting TRBD1. Germline CDR1 reads MGHDK; CDR2 reads SYGVNS. V gave up 6 bases and J gave up 1 base; unmatched junction bases: 11. The CDR3 consists of 17 residues. The CDR3 loop is CASRDADWTGGNTEAFF. The CDR3 DNA is TGTGCCAGCAGGGATGCCGACTGGACAGGGGGGAACACTGAAGCTTTCTTT.

CDR3 residues: CASSEDPLRSFRAAKNIQYF. DNA of the CDR3: TGTGCCAGCAGTGAAGATCCCCTGCGTTCTTTTCGAGCGGCCAAAAACATTCAGTACTTC. The gene calls are TRBV6-1 and TRBJ2-4; D gene uncertain. This CDR3 is 20 amino acids long. Germline V CDR1 and CDR2: MNHNS, SASEGT. V was clipped by 1 base and J by 1 base, with 23 bases between them.

This sequence joins TRBV24-1 and TRBJ2-3, with D possibly TRBD1 on 6 matching bases. Germline lookup yields CDR1 KGHDR and CDR2 SFDVKD. The CDR3 runs to 16 residues. V was trimmed by 3 bases and J by 1 base, leaving 13 bases between them. CDR3 nucleotide sequence: TGTGCCACCAGTGATAGAGGACAGAAAGGCACAGATACGCAGTATTTT. It specifies CATSDRGQKGTDTQYF.

The rearrangement links TRBV9 to TRBJ1-6, with D maybe TRBD1 (5 bases). The germline V and J ends were trimmed by 0 bases and 10 bases, with 14 bases remaining between them. The CDR3 is 15 amino acids. Germline V lookup: CDR1 SGDLS, CDR2 YYNGEE. DNA for the CDR3: TGTGCCAGCAGCGTAGAGGCAGGGACGGGGTCACCCCTCCACTTT. Protein: CASSVEAGTGSPLHF.

This clonotype has a handful of counts. In DNA form, the CDR3 reads TGCGCCAGCAGCTGGGAAACTTCCTACGAGCAGTACTTC. It specifies CASSWETSYEQYF. This rearrangement joins TRBV5-1 to TRBJ2-7; no definite D call. The length of the CDR3 is 13 residues. With 3 bases removed from V and 1 base from J, the gap between germline ends came to 8 bases. Per the germline V gene, CDR1 is SGHRS and CDR2 is YFSETQ.

The chain recombines TRBV4-2 with TRBJ2-5; 8 positions agree with TRBD1. The CDR3 consists of 13 residues. The germline V gene has CDR1 LGHNA and CDR2 YNFKEQ. The junction had 3 bases not matched to a gene; V was cut back by 5 bases and J by 4 bases. The DNA for the CDR3 is TGTGCCAGCAGCGAGGACAGGGCAGAGACCCAGTACTTC. This gives the protein CASSEDRAETQYF.

A few counts support this clonotype. The CDR3 DNA sequence: TGTGCCAGCAGTGAACGGGACGGCTATGAGCAGTTCTTC. Translation gives CASSERDGYEQFF. The chain recombines TRBV25-1 with TRBJ2-1; D is perhaps TRBD1 or TRBD2 (5 bases each). The CDR3 has 13 amino acids. V lost 2 bases, J lost 8 bases, and 10 bases lay in between. CDR1 is MGHDK, CDR2 SYGVNS, per germline.

This clonotype was seen only a few times. The rearrangement links TRBV20-1 to TRBJ2-1; D not resolved. CDR3 length equals 12 residues. Trimming shortened V by 0 bases and J by 10 bases, and 10 bases separated the two germline ends. The germline gives CDR1 DFQATT, CDR2 SNEGSKA (reference sequence). The CDR3 DNA reads TGCAGTGCTAGAGATCTGCGGTGGGAGCAGTTCTTC. This gives the protein CSARDLRWEQFF.

The chain recombines TRBV9 with TRBJ2-2, with a possible D match to TRBD2 (5 bases). The germline V gene has CDR1 SGDLS and CDR2 YYNGEE. The CDR3 runs 15 residues. Trimming took off 3 bases at V and 4 bases at J, with 13 bases between the two ends. CDR3: CASSGAGGGTGELFF. CDR3 coding DNA: TGTGCCAGCAGCGGGGCAGGAGGAGGCACCGGGGAGCTGTTTTTT.

This clonotype has just a few counts. V usage is TRBV5-1 and J usage is TRBJ2-7, with D perhaps matching TRBD1 (6 bases). The V end was cut by 4 bases, the J end by 2 bases, with 13 bases between. Germline CDR1 SGHRS, CDR2 YFSETQ. The CDR3 length is 14 residues. CDR3 sequence reads: CASSPWTDPYEQYF. Written as DNA, the CDR3 is TGCGCCAGCAGCCCATGGACAGACCCCTACGAGCAGTACTTC.

The sample holds many counts of this clonotype. This sequence joins TRBV29-1 and TRBJ2-1; D might be TRBD1 (6 bases). In germline, CDR1 is SQVTM, CDR2 ANQGSEA. V lost 7 bases to trimming and J lost 3 bases, with 13 bases between them. The CDR3 is made up of 13 amino acids. CDR3 bases: TGCAGCGGCCGGGACACTTTCTACAATGAGCAGTTCTTC. Translated: CSGRDTFYNEQFF.

This clonotype has a handful of counts. J is TRBJ1-2 and V is TRBV12-3 or TRBV12-4; TRBD1 aligns across 9 bases. The CDR3 is 13 amino acids. V shed 8 bases, J shed 0 bases, and the junction held 1 base outside the gene matches. The CDR3 reads CASGQGSNYGYTF. CDR3 bases: TGTGCCAGCGGACAGGGGTCTAACTATGGCTACACCTTC.

This clonotype was picked up many times. This sequence joins TRBV5-1 and TRBJ2-7, with unresolved D. The CDR3 length is 17 residues. The germline gives CDR1 SGHRS, CDR2 YFSETQ. Trimming took 1 base from V and 0 from J, leaving 17 bases between them. As DNA, the CDR3 is TGCGCCAGCAGCTTGAGTGGCTCGGCTGAGAGCTCCTACGAGCAGTACTTC. Protein sequence: CASSLSGSAESSYEQYF.

A remark on this clonotype: The conserved final phenylalanine or tryptophan is absent from the CDR3, which likely points to a read error. The CDR3 loop is CAGSFRGRWGTDTQYL. CDR3 bases: TGTGCCGGCAGCTTTCGCGGGAGGTGGGGCACAGATACGCAGTATCTT. The J gene is TRBJ2-3, the V gene TRBV7-9; 8 bases agree with TRBD2. Germline V gene lookup returns CDR1 SEHNR and CDR2 FQNEAQ (reference sequence). This CDR3 spans 16 amino acids.

The V call is TRBV30, the J call TRBJ2-1; 10 bases line up with TRBD1. Trimming took 7 bases from V and 6 from J; bases not matched to a gene: 3. Germline V gene sequence: CDR1 GTSNPN, CDR2 SVGIG (reference sequence). The CDR3 length is 12 residues. The CDR3 bases are TGTGCCTCGACAGGGGGCGGCAATGAGCAGTTCTTC. It codes for CASTGGGNEQFF.

The J gene is TRBJ2-3, the V gene TRBV4-3, with a weak D call TRBD2 (6 bases). V shed 5 bases and J shed 0 bases, with 15 bases lying between them. The CDR3 contains 16 residues. CDR1 and CDR2 (germline): LGHNA, YSLEER. The CDR3 loop is CASSSRGSGSTDTQYF. CDR3 DNA: TGCGCCAGCAGCTCCCGGGGTAGCGGAAGCACAGATACGCAGTATTTT.

The rearrangement joins TRBV7-2 to TRBJ2-7, with D perhaps TRBD1 or TRBD2 (6 bases each). The ends were cut back, 5 bases at V and 2 bases at J, with 10 bases in the middle. In germline, CDR1 is SGHTA, CDR2 FQGNSA. CDR3 length: 13 amino acids. CDR3 coding DNA: TGTGCCAGCAGCCGAAGGGGGGCCTACGAGCAGTACTTC. Amino acids: CASSRRGAYEQYF.

This clonotype was counted only a few times. The chain uses TRBV4-2 and TRBJ1-1, with TRBD1 matching over 10 bases. Germline V gene lookup returns CDR1 LGHNA and CDR2 YNFKEQ. With 4 bases clipped from V and 3 bases from J, the junction kept 5 bases outside the gene matches. The CDR3 is made up of 15 amino acids. CDR3 region: CASSRSGQGDTEAFF. CDR3 DNA: TGTGCCAGCAGCCGATCAGGACAGGGGGACACTGAAGCTTTCTTT.

The sample holds a few counts of this clonotype. The chain recombines TRBV7-9 with TRBJ1-6, with D perhaps matching TRBD1 (6 bases). Germline V CDR1 and CDR2: SEHNR, FQNEAQ (reference sequence). The CDR3 has 15 residues. V lost 5 bases, J lost 8 bases, and 16 bases lay in between. The CDR3 reads CASSTSRDIDSPLHF. The CDR3, as DNA: TGTGCCAGCAGCACTTCGAGGGACATCGATTCACCCCTCCACTTT. Together with reference TRBV7-9 and TRBJ1-6, the CDR3 gives the full variable domain: DTGVSQNPRHKITKRGQNVTFRCDPISEHNRLYWYRQTLGQGPEFLTYFQNEAQLEKSRLLSDRFSAERPKGSFSTLEIQRTEQGDSAMYLCASSTSRDIDSPLHFGNGTRLTVT.

This clonotype was observed a handful of times. This chain uses TRBV7-9 with TRBJ2-1, with a possible D match to TRBD2 (6 bases). Trimming shortened V by 4 bases and J by 5 bases, and 12 bases separated the two germline ends. From germline, CDR1 is SEHNR and CDR2 FQNEAQ (reference sequence). This CDR3 is 14 amino acids long. This CDR3 is CASSSDRGNNEQFF. CDR3 sequence (DNA): TGTGCCAGCAGCTCAGATCGGGGGAACAATGAGCAGTTCTTC.

The V and J genes are TRBV6-1 and TRBJ2-1; 7 bases align to TRBD1. Germline assignment: CDR1 MNHNS and CDR2 SASEGT. Unmatched junction bases numbered 6, after V lost 4 bases and J lost 9 bases. The length of the CDR3 is 13 residues. The CDR3 coding sequence is TGTGCCAGCAGTGCGGGACAGTGGGGTGAGCAGTTCTTC. It encodes CASSAGQWGEQFF.